This note documents a single T cell receptor (beta chain) sequence. V shed 0 bases and J shed 0 bases, with 9 bases lying between them. Per germline, CDR1 SGHKS and CDR2 YYEKEE (reference sequence). CDR3 length: 15 amino acids. Here immunoSEQ multiplex PCR was the method, and the copy in TCRdb shows in-frame clones only, minus some. There are approximately 100,000 clones in the sample; under 85% occur only once, and 5.5% lies in the top ten. This sample was included in a study of OX40 agonist ivuxolimab in advanced cancers. The sequences come from CD4+ or CD8+ T cells sorted from blood, collected in a trial of the OX40 agonist ivuxolimab. J is TRBJ1-1 and V is TRBV5-5; D call uncertain. The sequence was obtained from an adult with an advanced solid tumor such as melanoma, head and neck, liver or kidney cancer. The CDR3 nucleotides read TGTGCCAGCAGCTTGGAATGGCAGCTGAACACTGAAGCTTTCTTT. Translating it yields CASSLEWQLNTEAFF.